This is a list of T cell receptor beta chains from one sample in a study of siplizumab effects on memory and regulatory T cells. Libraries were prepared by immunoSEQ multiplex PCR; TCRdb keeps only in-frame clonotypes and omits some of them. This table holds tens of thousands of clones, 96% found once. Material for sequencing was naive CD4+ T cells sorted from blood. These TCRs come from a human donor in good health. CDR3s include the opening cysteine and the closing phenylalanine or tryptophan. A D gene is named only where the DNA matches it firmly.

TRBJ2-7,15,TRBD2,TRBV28,TGTGCCAGCAGCAAAACCGGGAGGGTCCCTTACGAGCAGTACTTC,CASSKTGRVPYEQYF
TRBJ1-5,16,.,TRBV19,TGTGCCAGTAGTAAGGAGGGGGGACCTCCTGGTCAGCCCCAGCATTTT,CASSKEGGPPGQPQHF
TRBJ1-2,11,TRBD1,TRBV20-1,TGCAGTGCTGGACAGGGTGGTGGCTACACCTTC,CSAGQGGGYTF
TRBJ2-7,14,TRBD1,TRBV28,TGTGCCAGCGACGGACAGGAAAAAGGTTACGAGCAGTACTTC,CASDGQEKGYEQYF
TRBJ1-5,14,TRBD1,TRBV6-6,TGTGCCAGCAGAGGAGGACAGGGGAATCAGCCCCAGCATTTT,CASRGGQGNQPQHF
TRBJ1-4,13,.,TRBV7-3,TGTGCCAGCAGCTTAACGAGGGATGAAAAACTGTTTTTT,CASSLTRDEKLFF
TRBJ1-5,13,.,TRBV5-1,TGCGCCAGCAGCTTGGCGGGGGATCAGCCCCAGCATTTT,CASSLAGDQPQHF
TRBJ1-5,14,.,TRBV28,TGTGCCAGCAATGACCTTCCAAGCAATCAGCCCCAGCATTTT,CASNDLPSNQPQHF
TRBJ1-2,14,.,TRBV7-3,TGTGCCAGCAGCTTAAGTCCGGGGAAGAATGGCTACACCTTC,CASSLSPGKNGYTF
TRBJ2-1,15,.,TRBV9,TGTGCCAGCAGCGACCGGGACATAACCTACAATGAGCAGTTCTTC,CASSDRDITYNEQFF
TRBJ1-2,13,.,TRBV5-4,TGTGCCAGCAGCTTGGCGGGGGCCGAGGGCTACACCTTC,CASSLAGAEGYTF
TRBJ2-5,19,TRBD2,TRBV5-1,TGCGCCAGCAAACCGGGACTAGCGGGGGGCCGGTCACTTCAAGAGACCCAGTACTTC,CASKPGLAGGRSLQETQYF
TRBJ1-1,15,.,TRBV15,TGTGCCACCAGCAGAGAGCAGGGAACGAACACTGAAGCTTTCTTT,CATSREQGTNTEAFF
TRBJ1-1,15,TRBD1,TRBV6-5,TGTGCCAGCAGCCTCAACAGGGGATCGAACACTGAAGCTTTCTTT,CASSLNRGSNTEAFF
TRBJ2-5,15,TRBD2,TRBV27,TGTGCCAGCAGTTCTAGCGGGGGGGCCGCAGAGACCCAGTACTTC,CASSSSGGAAETQYF
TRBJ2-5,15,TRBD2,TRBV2,TGTGCCAGCAGTGCGGAGCGGGGGGGGCAAGAGACCCAGTACTTC,CASSAERGGQETQYF
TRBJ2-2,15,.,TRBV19,TGTGCCAGTAGTATCGTCCGGGACCACGGCGGGGAGCTGTTTTTT,CASSIVRDHGGELFF
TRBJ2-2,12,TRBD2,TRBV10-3,TGTGCCATCACTAGCGGCACCGGGGAGCTGTTTTTT,CAITSGTGELFF
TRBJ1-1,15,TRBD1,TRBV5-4,TGTGCCAGCAGCTTGAATACAGGGGGCAGAACTGAAGCTTTCTTT,CASSLNTGGRTEAFF
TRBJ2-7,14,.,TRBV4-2,TGTGCCAGCAGCGGGGGTTACAGCTCCTACGAGCAGTACTTC,CASSGGYSSYEQYF
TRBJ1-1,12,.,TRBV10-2,TGCGCCAGCAGGGCGCTACTCAGGGGAGCTTTCTTT,CASRALLRGAFF
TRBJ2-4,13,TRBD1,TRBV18,TGTGCCAGCTCATCAACACAGGGGAACATTCAGTACTTC,CASSSTQGNIQYF
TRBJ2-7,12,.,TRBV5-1,TGCGCCAGCAGCTTGATTGGGGACGAGCAGTACTTC,CASSLIGDEQYF
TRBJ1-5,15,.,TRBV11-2,TGTGCCAGCAGCTTAGGACAGTATAGCAATCAGCCCCAGCATTTT,CASSLGQYSNQPQHF
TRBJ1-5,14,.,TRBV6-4,TGTGCCAGCAGTGGGGGGGGGCAATATCAGCCCCAGCATTTT,CASSGGGQYQPQHF
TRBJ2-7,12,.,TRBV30,TGTGCCTGGAGCGGGCTTTCCTACGAGCAGTACTTC,CAWSGLSYEQYF
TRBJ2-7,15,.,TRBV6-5,TGTGCCAGCGGGCGAGGGGGGCGCATATTACACGAGCAGTACTTC,CASGRGGRILHEQYF
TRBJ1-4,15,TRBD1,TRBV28,TGTGCCAGCAGGGGGGACAGCCCAACTAATGAAAAACTGTTTTTT,CASRGDSPTNEKLFF
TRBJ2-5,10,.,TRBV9,TGTGCCACTAAGGGTGAGACCCAGTACTTC,CATKGETQYF
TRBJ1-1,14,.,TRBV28,TGTGCCAGCAGTAGATCCAGGGGGAACACTGAAGCTTTCTTT,CASSRSRGNTEAFF
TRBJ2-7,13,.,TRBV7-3,TGTGCCAGCAGCGGTACAGGGTCCAACGAGCAGTACTTC,CASSGTGSNEQYF
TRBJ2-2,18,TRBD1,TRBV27,TGTGCCAGCAGTCCCGGACAGGGGGCGGCCGCGAACACCGGGGAGCTGTTTTTT,CASSPGQGAAANTGELFF
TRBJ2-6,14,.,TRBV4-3,TGCGCCAGCAGCCAAGAATCTGGGGCCAACGTCCTGACTTTC,CASSQESGANVLTF
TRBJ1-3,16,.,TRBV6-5,TGTGCCAGCAGTTACTCGACGACACTCTCTGGAAACACCATATATTTT,CASSYSTTLSGNTIYF
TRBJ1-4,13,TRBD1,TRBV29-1,TGCAGCTTCCAGGGGGCAACTAATGAAAAACTGTTTTTT,CSFQGATNEKLFF
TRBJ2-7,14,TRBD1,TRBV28,TGTGCCAGCAGAACCACGGGACAGGGCACCCAGGGGTACTTC,CASRTTGQGTQGYF
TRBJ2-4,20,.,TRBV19,TGTGCCAGTAGTATAGACCGGGTTCGGGACACGGACTTAGCCAAAAACATTCAGTACTTC,CASSIDRVRDTDLAKNIQYF
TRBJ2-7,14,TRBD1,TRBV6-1,TGTGCCAGCAGTGCCTGGGACAGGGTCGACGAGCAGTACTTC,CASSAWDRVDEQYF
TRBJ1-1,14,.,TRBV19,TGTGCCAGTAGTATATACCCCATGAACACTGAAGCTTTCTTT,CASSIYPMNTEAFF
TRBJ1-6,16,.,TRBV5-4,TGTGCCAGCAGCTTGGGTGGGGGCTCCTATAATTCACCCCTCCACTTT,CASSLGGGSYNSPLHF
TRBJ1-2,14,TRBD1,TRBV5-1,TGCGCCAGCAGCTTGGTTCAGGGGGCGGGTGGCTACACCTTC,CASSLVQGAGGYTF
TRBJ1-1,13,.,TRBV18,TGTGCCAGCTCAGGTTCTATGAACACTGAAGCTTTCTTT,CASSGSMNTEAFF
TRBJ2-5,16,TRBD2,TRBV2,TGTGCCAGCAGGAGAATAGCGGGGGAGCTTCAAGAGACCCAGTACTTC,CASRRIAGELQETQYF
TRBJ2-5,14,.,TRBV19,TGTGCCAGTAGTTCAGGACAGATTCAAGAGACCCAGTACTTC,CASSSGQIQETQYF
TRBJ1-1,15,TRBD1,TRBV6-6,TGTGCCAGCAGTTACTCGGGACAGAGGAACACTGAAGCTTTCTTT,CASSYSGQRNTEAFF
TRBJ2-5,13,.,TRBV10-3,TGTGCCATCAGTGACGGCAGCCAAGAGACCCAGTACTTC,CAISDGSQETQYF
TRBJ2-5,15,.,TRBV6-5,TGTGCCAGCACCCCGTTAGACGGGGGCCAAGAGACCCAGTACTTC,CASTPLDGGQETQYF
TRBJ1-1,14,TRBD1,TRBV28,TGTGCCAGCAGTTTATCCCCAGGGGGCACTGAAGCTTTCTTT,CASSLSPGGTEAFF
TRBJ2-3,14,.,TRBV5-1,TGCGCCAGCAGCTTGGGAATCCCCACAGATACGCAGTATTTT,CASSLGIPTDTQYF
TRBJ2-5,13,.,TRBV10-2,TGCGCCAGCAGTGACCGCCCACTCGGGACCCAGTACTTC,CASSDRPLGTQYF
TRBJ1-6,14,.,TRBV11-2,TGTGCCAGCAGCCTAACAGGAGGGGGTTCACCCCTCCACTTT,CASSLTGGGSPLHF
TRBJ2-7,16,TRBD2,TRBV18,TGTGCCAGCTCACCACCTCCGGCTAGCGGGGGTTACGAGCAGTACTTC,CASSPPPASGGYEQYF
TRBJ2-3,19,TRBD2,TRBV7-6,TGTGCCAGCAGCTTGGCCCCGGGACTAGCGGGGGGCTACACAGATACGCAGTATTTT,CASSLAPGLAGGYTDTQYF
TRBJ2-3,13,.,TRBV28,TGTGCCAGCAGTGCCCCACAGGGCCATACGCAGTATTTT,CASSAPQGHTQYF
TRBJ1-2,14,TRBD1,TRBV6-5,TGTGCCAGCAGTTACTTGACAGGGTCGGATGGCTACACCTTC,CASSYLTGSDGYTF